This T cell receptor beta chain comes out of a study of T cells in Graves' hyperthyroidism and ophthalmopathy. The investigators amplified TCR beta CDR3 regions from RNA transcripts. HTBI primers were employed in a first-round RT-PCR of the TCR CDR3. TCRdb reprocessed the multiplex PCR reads with MiXCR, giving one entry per CDR3 protein. This sample yields roughly 580,000 distinct CDR3 sequences, of which around 45% are seen a single time; 8.2% belongs to the top ten. Study-level points and caveats: Researchers report that a 13 V-J model separated ophthalmopathy from stable hyperthyroidism. Most thyroid clonotypes with frequency above 0.001 were detected in blood.

This clonotype showed up just a few times. Antigen: not known. Exclusion of a patient resulted from uncontrolled infection, other autoimmune disease, pregnancy or lactation. V lost 2 bases, J lost 0 bases, and 11 bases lay in between. This CDR3 is built from 16 residues. CDR1 MNHEY and CDR2 SVGEGT come from the germline V gene. Sample: peripheral blood or thyroid tissue (not recorded which). This chain links TRBV6-2 or TRBV6-3 with TRBJ1-3, with D maybe TRBD1 (5 bases). This clonotype originated in a woman aged 18 to 35 with Graves' hyperthyroidism. The CDR3 sequence: CASSYGAAASGNTIYF. The CDR3, as DNA: TGTGCCAGCAGTTACGGGGCGGCGGCCTCTGGAAACACCATATATTTT.